Listed below are T cell receptor beta chains from one sample, sequenced in a study of T-cell reconstitution after alpha-beta-depleted transplantation in children. One entry per CDR3 protein results from TCRdb running MiXCR on the PCR reads. The sample shows nearly 550,000 distinct CDR3 sequences, about 17% of them seen only once. The sample consisted of PBMCs from the stem cell graft donor, taken from the stem cell graft. The receptors were gathered from a human donor who donated a stem cell graft to a child with acute lymphoblastic leukemia. The CDR3 runs from the conserved cysteine through the conserved F or W. Each record gives: V gene, J gene, D gene, CDR3 protein. D genes are given only for firm matches.

v_gene: TRBV29-1
j_gene: TRBJ2-1
d_gene: NA
CDR3aa: CSVEGEVISYNEQFF

v_gene: TRBV12-3/TRBV12-4
j_gene: TRBJ2-5
d_gene: NA
CDR3aa: CASSFVQGHQETQYF

v_gene: TRBV5-1
j_gene: TRBJ2-7
d_gene: TRBD1
CDR3aa: CASSGGTGADEQYF

v_gene: TRBV5-1
j_gene: TRBJ2-7
d_gene: TRBD1
CDR3aa: CASSLLQGDLYEQYF

v_gene: TRBV29-1
j_gene: TRBJ2-6
d_gene: NA
CDR3aa: CSVETDTPSGANVLTF

v_gene: TRBV20-1
j_gene: TRBJ2-3
d_gene: TRBD1
CDR3aa: CSADDRGSTDTQYF

v_gene: TRBV5-1
j_gene: TRBJ1-6
d_gene: NA
CDR3aa: CASSSYRAGNSPLHF

v_gene: TRBV18
j_gene: TRBJ2-1
d_gene: NA
CDR3aa: CASSLRRRGHEQFF

v_gene: TRBV20-1
j_gene: TRBJ2-7
d_gene: NA
CDR3aa: CSARDAGGISYEQYF

v_gene: TRBV4-1
j_gene: TRBJ2-5
d_gene: TRBD2
CDR3aa: CASSQEKLAGETQYF

v_gene: TRBV29-1
j_gene: TRBJ2-7
d_gene: NA
CDR3aa: CSGRDENSYEQYF

v_gene: TRBV30
j_gene: TRBJ2-2
d_gene: NA
CDR3aa: CAWFGGGLYTGELFF

v_gene: TRBV20-1
j_gene: TRBJ1-2
d_gene: TRBD1
CDR3aa: CSARLTGTGGGYTF

v_gene: TRBV29-1
j_gene: TRBJ1-1
d_gene: TRBD1
CDR3aa: CSVQSIQGRTEAFF

v_gene: TRBV6-9
j_gene: TRBJ2-1
d_gene: TRBD2
CDR3aa: CASSYPGTSGTGYNEQFF

v_gene: TRBV5-6
j_gene: TRBJ2-7
d_gene: NA
CDR3aa: CASSLGQVEQYF